This is a list of T cell receptor beta chains from one sample in a study of blood T cells in healthy people across ages. TCRdb re-derived calls from the 5' RACE reads in MiXCR, one entry per CDR3 protein. The sample yields about 640,000 distinct CDR3 sequences, around 54% seen once. The sequenced sample was blood. The receptors come from a man between 60 and 75 years old in good health. Both conserved end residues are part of each CDR3. Fields, in order: V gene, clone size, D gene, J gene, CDR3 length, CDR3 protein, CDR3 DNA. The D gene is left open where the match is weak. Size tells how often a clone was seen (once, few, many) or the class of an expanded clone, and some rows leave it out.

TRBV7-2	once	TRBD2	TRBJ2-7	16	CASSRSRTSADNEQYF	TGTGCCAGCAGCCGATCCCGGACTAGCGCGGACAATGAGCAGTACTTC
TRBV9	NA	NA	TRBJ1-3	11	CASSGGNTIYF	TGTGCCAGCAGCGGAGGAAACACCATATATTTT
TRBV5-1	NA	NA	TRBJ1-3	15	CASSIGHTTGNTIYF	TGCGCCAGCAGCATCGGACACACGACTGGAAACACCATATATTTT
TRBV29-1	NA	TRBD2	TRBJ2-1	15	CSGSRGSGGGNEQFF	TGCAGCGGATCCCGGGGTAGCGGGGGGGGCAATGAGCAGTTCTTC
TRBV5-1	NA	TRBD2	TRBJ2-4	16	CASSLGLAGSLNIQYF	TGCGCCAGCAGCTTGGGACTAGCGGGGAGTTTAAACATTCAGTACTTC
TRBV15	NA	NA	TRBJ1-2	12	CATSRDLAGYTF	TGTGCCACCAGCAGAGATTTAGCTGGCTACACCTTC
TRBV5-1	NA	NA	TRBJ1-1	13	CASSWDQNTEAFF	TGCGCCAGCAGCTGGGATCAGAACACTGAAGCTTTCTTT
TRBV10-3	NA	TRBD1	TRBJ2-4	14	CAISERGPGNIQYF	TGTGCCATCAGTGAGAGGGGGCCGGGAAACATTCAGTACTTC
TRBV10-1	NA	NA	TRBJ2-1	15	CASSLPGHGLNEQFF	TGCGCCAGCAGTTTACCGGGACACGGCCTCAATGAGCAGTTCTTC
TRBV7-2	few	TRBD2	TRBJ2-7	15	CASSRTSGAIYEQYF	TGTGCCAGCAGCCGGACTAGCGGGGCCATCTACGAGCAGTACTTC
TRBV10-3	NA	NA	TRBJ2-1	15	CAISGPPGEVNEQFF	TGTGCCATCAGCGGCCCCCCGGGTGAGGTCAATGAGCAGTTCTTC
TRBV5-1	many	NA	TRBJ2-1	13	CASSSSSYNEQFF	TGTGCCAGCAGCTCAAGCTCCTACAATGAGCAGTTCTTC
TRBV20-1	medium-sized	NA	TRBJ2-5	13	CSARWAAQETQYF	TGCAGTGCCAGATGGGCCGCCCAAGAGACCCAGTACTTC
TRBV27	NA	TRBD1	TRBJ1-2	16	CASSFRTGATNYGYTF	TGTGCCAGCAGTTTCCGGACAGGGGCAACTAACTATGGCTACACCTTC
TRBV20-1	once	NA	TRBJ2-1	14	CSARDTRGLNEQFF	TGCAGTGCTAGAGATACCCGAGGACTCAATGAGCAGTTCTTC
TRBV7-2	few	NA	TRBJ2-1	15	CASSFGGQGRDEQFF	TGTGCCAGCAGCTTTGGAGGGCAGGGTAGAGATGAGCAGTTCTTC
TRBV6-1	NA	TRBD1	TRBJ2-6	18	CASKTTGAPASGVNVLTF	TGTGCCAGCAAGACGACAGGGGCCCCCGCCTCTGGGGTCAACGTCCTGACTTTC
TRBV2	once	NA	TRBJ1-1	14	CASSELTGYTEAFF	TGTGCCAGCAGTGAACTGACAGGCTACACTGAAGCTTTCTTT
TRBV9	NA	NA	TRBJ1-2	12	CASSAVKEGYTF	TGTGCCAGCAGCGCCGTTAAGGAGGGCTACACCTTC
TRBV10-3	NA	NA	TRBJ2-5	12	CAISRVQETQYF	TGTGCCATCAGTAGGGTTCAAGAGACCCAGTACTTC
TRBV7-9	NA	NA	TRBJ2-3	13	CASSLVVEDTQYF	TGTGCCAGCAGCTTAGTCGTGGAGGATACGCAGTATTTT
TRBV12-3/TRBV12-4	NA	TRBD1	TRBJ1-2	18	CASTPWAPMLGDSYGYTF	TGTGCCAGCACCCCATGGGCCCCCATGCTGGGGGACAGCTATGGCTACACCTTC
TRBV20-1	NA	TRBD2	TRBJ2-5	14	CSARDGGVGETQYF	TGCAGTGCTAGAGATGGGGGGGTAGGGGAGACCCAGTACTTC
TRBV9	NA	NA	TRBJ2-7	13	CASSVGPLYEQYF	TGTGCCAGCAGCGTAGGGCCCCTCTACGAGCAGTACTTC
TRBV5-8	NA	NA	TRBJ2-3	15	CASSFHLGSLDTQYF	TGTGCCAGCAGCTTTCACCTAGGCTCTTTGGATACGCAGTATTTT
TRBV7-2	NA	NA	TRBJ2-1	15	CASTLVGGTYNEQFF	TGTGCCAGCACCCTAGTGGGGGGAACCTACAATGAGCAGTTCTTC
TRBV7-6	NA	NA	TRBJ1-1	13	CASSSRLRTEAFF	TGTGCCAGCAGCTCCCGCTTGAGGACTGAAGCTTTCTTT
TRBV4-1	NA	NA	TRBJ1-2	15	CASSQDPAVSGGYTF	TGCGCCAGCAGCCAAGATCCAGCGGTCTCGGGAGGCTACACCTTC
TRBV20-1	NA	TRBD1	TRBJ1-1	13	CSAGQTGDTEAFF	TGCAGTGCTGGACAAACAGGGGACACTGAAGCTTTCTTT
TRBV6-1	NA	NA	TRBJ2-5	13	CASRGGWGETQYF	TGTGCCAGCAGGGGGGGTTGGGGTGAGACCCAGTACTTC
TRBV20-1	many	NA	TRBJ2-7	14	CSAPKAGLDYEQYF	TGCAGTGCCCCAAAGGCAGGGCTCGACTACGAGCAGTACTTC
TRBV4-2	NA	TRBD2	TRBJ2-7	19	CASSQVAGSAGYSPYEQYF	TGTGCCAGCAGCCAAGTGGCTGGATCAGCGGGGTACAGTCCCTACGAGCAGTACTTC
TRBV6-2/TRBV6-3	once	TRBD2	TRBJ2-3	17	CASSYVPSGGAIDTQYF	TGTGCTAGCAGTTACGTTCCTAGCGGGGGGGCCATAGATACGCAGTATTTT
TRBV19	NA	TRBD1	TRBJ2-1	13	CASSIRDSYEQFF	TGTGCCAGTAGTATACGGGACAGCTACGAGCAGTTCTTC
TRBV4-1	NA	NA	TRBJ1-2	18	CASSQRGGGPRNNYGYTF	TGCGCCAGCAGCCAAAGAGGCGGCGGACCGCGAAATAACTATGGCTACACCTTT
TRBV4-3	once	NA	TRBJ2-3	17	CASSQDGTSGKTDTQYF	TGCGCCAGCAGCCAAGATGGGACAAGCGGGAAAACAGATACGCAGTATTTT
TRBV4-2	NA	TRBD2	TRBJ2-1	17	CASSQDLGRGDNNEQFF	TGTGCCAGCAGCCAAGATCTGGGGCGGGGGGATAACAATGAGCAGTTCTTC
TRBV6-1	once	NA	TRBJ2-2	15	CASSVEGSSTGELFF	TGTGCCAGCAGTGTAGAGGGCTCTTCCACCGGGGAGCTGTTTTTT
TRBV2	NA	NA	TRBJ1-1	17	CASSGRIYGWGNTEAFF	TGTGCCAGCAGTGGGAGGATCTATGGGTGGGGGAACACTGAAGCTTTCTTT
TRBV5-1	NA	NA	TRBJ1-2	14	CASSLQGDNYGYTF	TGCGCCAGCAGCTTGCAGGGAGACAACTATGGCTACACCTTC
TRBV3-1	NA	NA	TRBJ2-5	13	CASSHWQVETQYF	TGTGCCAGCAGCCATTGGCAGGTGGAGACCCAGTACTTC
TRBV4-2	once	TRBD1	TRBJ1-2	15	CASSQRLQGIDGYTF	TGTGCCAGCAGCCAGAGGTTACAGGGGATAGATGGCTACACCTTC
TRBV27	NA	NA	TRBJ2-3	16	CASSLDLGRGRDTQYF	TGTGCCAGCAGTTTAGACCTTGGCAGGGGAAGAGATACGCAGTATTTT
TRBV20-1	NA	TRBD2	TRBJ2-1	15	CSARDSQRGGGEQFF	TGCAGTGCTAGAGATTCCCAGCGGGGGGGTGGTGAGCAGTTCTTC
TRBV20-1	NA	TRBD1	TRBJ1-2	13	CSAATGVGYGYTF	TGCAGTGCTGCAACAGGGGTGGGCTATGGCTACACCTTC
TRBV18	once	NA	TRBJ1-5	15	CASSFQGADNQPQHF	TGTGCCAGCTCATTTCAAGGGGCGGATAATCAGCCCCAGCATTTT
TRBV29-1	NA	NA	TRBJ2-5	13	CSVDFASGKTQYF	TGCAGCGTTGATTTTGCCTCGGGGAAGACCCAGTACTTC
TRBV7-9	NA	NA	TRBJ1-2	13	CASSSGINYGYTF	TGTGCCAGCAGCAGCGGGATAAACTATGGCTACACCTTC
TRBV6-1	NA	NA	TRBJ2-7	13	CASSVGNGMKQYF	TGTGCCAGCAGTGTGGGCAACGGCATGAAGCAGTACTTC
TRBV7-2	once	TRBD2	TRBJ2-5	14	CASSLGPAGGTQYF	TGTGCCAGCAGCTTAGGTCCAGCGGGGGGGACCCAGTACTTC